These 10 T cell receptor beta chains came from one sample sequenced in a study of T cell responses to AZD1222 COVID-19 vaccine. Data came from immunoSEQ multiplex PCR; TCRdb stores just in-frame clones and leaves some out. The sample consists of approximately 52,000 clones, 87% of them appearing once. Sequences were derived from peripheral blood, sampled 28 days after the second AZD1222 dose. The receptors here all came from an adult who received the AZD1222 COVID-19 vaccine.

CDR3 protein: CASSLNGGRNTEAFF. The CDR3 nucleotides read TGTGCCAGCAGTTTAAATGGGGGTCGGAACACTGAAGCTTTCTTT. The genes are TRBV27 and TRBJ1-1, with D possibly being TRBD1 (5 bases). The CDR3 loop spans 15 amino acids. V was clipped by 2 bases and J by 1 base, with 11 bases between them. The V gene's germline CDR1 is MNHEY and CDR2 SMNVEV (reference sequence).

CDR3 bases: TGTGCCAGCAGCTTAGATGGCTATGGCTACACCTTC. This gives the protein CASSLDGYGYTF. J is TRBJ1-2 and V is TRBV11-2; D gene unclear. The CDR3 has 12 amino acids. From germline, CDR1 is SGHAT and CDR2 FQNNGV. Trimming removed 0 bases at V and 4 bases at J, with 3 bases between.

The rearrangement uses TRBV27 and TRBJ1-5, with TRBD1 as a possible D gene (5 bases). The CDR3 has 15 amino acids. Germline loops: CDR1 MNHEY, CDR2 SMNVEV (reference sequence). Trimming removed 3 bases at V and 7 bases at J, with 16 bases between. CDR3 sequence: CASSLGGSGNQPQHF. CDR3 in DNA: TGTGCCAGCAGTTTGGGGGGATCGGGGAACCAGCCCCAGCATTTT.

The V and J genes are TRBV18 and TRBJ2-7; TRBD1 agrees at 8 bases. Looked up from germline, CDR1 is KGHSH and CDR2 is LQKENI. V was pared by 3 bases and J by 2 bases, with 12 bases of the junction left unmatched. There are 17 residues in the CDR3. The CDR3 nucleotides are TGTGCCAGCTCACCCCCGCCCCCGTTGACAGGGGCCTACGAGCAGTACTTC. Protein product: CASSPPPPLTGAYEQYF.

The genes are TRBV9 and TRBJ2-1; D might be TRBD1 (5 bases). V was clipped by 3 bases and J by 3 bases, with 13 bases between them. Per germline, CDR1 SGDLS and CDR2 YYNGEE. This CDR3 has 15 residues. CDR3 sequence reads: CASSGTQAFYNEQFF. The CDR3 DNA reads TGTGCCAGCAGCGGGACACAGGCTTTCTACAATGAGCAGTTCTTC.

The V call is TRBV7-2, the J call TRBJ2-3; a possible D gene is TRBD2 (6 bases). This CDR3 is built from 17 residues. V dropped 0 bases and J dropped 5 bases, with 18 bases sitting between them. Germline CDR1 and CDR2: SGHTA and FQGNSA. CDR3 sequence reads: CASSLAPVGSRGDTQYF. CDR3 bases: TGTGCCAGCAGCTTAGCCCCAGTCGGGAGCCGTGGAGATACGCAGTATTTT.

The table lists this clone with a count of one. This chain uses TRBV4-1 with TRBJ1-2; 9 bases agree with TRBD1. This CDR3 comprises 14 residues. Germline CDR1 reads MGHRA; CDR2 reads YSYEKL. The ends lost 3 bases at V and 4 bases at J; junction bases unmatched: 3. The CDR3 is CASSQGQGFYGYTF. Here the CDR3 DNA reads TGCGCCAGCAGCCAGGGACAGGGATTCTATGGCTACACCTTC.

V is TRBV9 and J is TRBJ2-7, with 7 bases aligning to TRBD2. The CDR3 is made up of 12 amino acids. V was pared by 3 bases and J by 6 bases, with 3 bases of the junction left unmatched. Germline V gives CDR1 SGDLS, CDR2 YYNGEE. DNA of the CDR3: TGTGCCAGCAGCGCCGCTAGCGGCGAGCAGTACTTC. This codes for CASSAASGEQYF.

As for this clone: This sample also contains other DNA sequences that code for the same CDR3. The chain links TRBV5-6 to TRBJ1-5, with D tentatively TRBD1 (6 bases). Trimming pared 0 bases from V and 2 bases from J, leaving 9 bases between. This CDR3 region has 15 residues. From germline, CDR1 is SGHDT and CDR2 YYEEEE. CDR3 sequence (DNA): TGTGCCAGCAGCTTGGGGGCAGGGGGCAATCAGCCCCAGCATTTT. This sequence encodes CASSLGAGGNQPQHF.

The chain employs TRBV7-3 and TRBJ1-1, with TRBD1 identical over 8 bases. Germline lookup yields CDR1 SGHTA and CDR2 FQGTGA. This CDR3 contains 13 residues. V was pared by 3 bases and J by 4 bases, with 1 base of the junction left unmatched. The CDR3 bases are TGTGCCAGCAGCTTCGGGACAGGCACTGAAGCTTTCTTT. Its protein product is CASSFGTGTEAFF. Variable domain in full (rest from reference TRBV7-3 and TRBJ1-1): GAGVSQTPSNKVTEKGKYVELRCDPISGHTALYWYRQSLGQGPEFLIYFQGTGAADDSGLPNDRFFAVRPEGSVSTLKIQRTERGDSAVYLCASSFGTGTEAFFGQGTRLTVV.